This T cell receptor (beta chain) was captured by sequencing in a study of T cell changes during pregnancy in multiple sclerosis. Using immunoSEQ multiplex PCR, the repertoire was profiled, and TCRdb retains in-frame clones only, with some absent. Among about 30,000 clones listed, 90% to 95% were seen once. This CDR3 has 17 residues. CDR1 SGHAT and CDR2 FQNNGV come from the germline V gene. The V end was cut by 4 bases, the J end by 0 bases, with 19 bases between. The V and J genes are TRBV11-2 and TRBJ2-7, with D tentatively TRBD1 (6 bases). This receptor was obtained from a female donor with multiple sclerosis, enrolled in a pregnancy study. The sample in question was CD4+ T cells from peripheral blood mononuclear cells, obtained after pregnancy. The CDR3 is CASSSQPPVGASYEQYF. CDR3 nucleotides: TGTGCCAGCAGCTCACAACCACCCGTGGGGGCCTCCTACGAGCAGTACTTC.